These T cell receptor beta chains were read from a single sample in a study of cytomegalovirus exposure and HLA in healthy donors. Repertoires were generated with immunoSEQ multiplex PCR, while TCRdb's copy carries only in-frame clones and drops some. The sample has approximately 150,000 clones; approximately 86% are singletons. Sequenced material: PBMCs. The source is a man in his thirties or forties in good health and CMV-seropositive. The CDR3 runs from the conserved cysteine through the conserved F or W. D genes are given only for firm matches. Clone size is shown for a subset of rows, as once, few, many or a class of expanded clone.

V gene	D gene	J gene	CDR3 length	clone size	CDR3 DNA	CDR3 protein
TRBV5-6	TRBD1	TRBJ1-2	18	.	TGTGCCAGCAGCTTGGCGGGCATTACAGGGGGAAAAAACTATGGCTACACCTTC	CASSLAGITGGKNYGYTF
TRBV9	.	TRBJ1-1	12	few	TGTGCCAGCAGCGTAGCGGGCACTGAAGCTTTCTTT	CASSVAGTEAFF
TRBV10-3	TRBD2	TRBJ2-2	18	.	TGTGCCATCAGTGGACAGCGGGGGGGCCTCGAGGGTACCGGGGAGCTGTTTTTT	CAISGQRGGLEGTGELFF
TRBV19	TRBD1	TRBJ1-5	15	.	TGTGCCAGTAGTATAGGGGGACAGGTGGGTCAGCCCCAGCATTTT	CASSIGGQVGQPQHF
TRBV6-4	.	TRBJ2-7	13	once	TGTGCCAGCTCACGGGGGGCCCAGGACGAGCAGTACTTC	CASSRGAQDEQYF
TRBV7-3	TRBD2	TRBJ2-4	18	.	TGTGCCAGCAGCCCGGGACTAGCGGGGGGGCTGGGCAAAAACATTCAGTACTTC	CASSPGLAGGLGKNIQYF
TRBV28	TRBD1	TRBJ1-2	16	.	TGTGCCAGCAGTGCCCCCTCCGGGACAGGGGCCTCTGGCTACACCTTC	CASSAPSGTGASGYTF
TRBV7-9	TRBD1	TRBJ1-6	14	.	TGTGCCAGCAGCGAGCAGCTGGACAGGGTTCCCCTCCACTTT	CASSEQLDRVPLHF
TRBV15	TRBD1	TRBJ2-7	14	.	TGTGCCACCAGCAGAGGGGACAGATTGTACGAGCAGTACTTC	CATSRGDRLYEQYF
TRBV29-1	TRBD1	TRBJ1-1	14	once	TGCAGCGTTGCCTCTGGACAGGAGGACACTGAAGCTTTCTTT	CSVASGQEDTEAFF
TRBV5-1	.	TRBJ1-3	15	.	TGCGCCAGCAGCGTTGACAGGCGCCCTGGAAACACCATATATTTT	CASSVDRRPGNTIYF
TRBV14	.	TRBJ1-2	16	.	TGTGCCAGCAGCCAAGAAAGTGAACAGGCCTACTATGGCTACACCTTC	CASSQESEQAYYGYTF
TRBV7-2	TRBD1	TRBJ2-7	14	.	TGTGCCAGCAGCTTAGGACAGGGCGCGTACGAGCAGTACTTC	CASSLGQGAYEQYF
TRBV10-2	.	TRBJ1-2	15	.	TGCGCCAGCAGTGACAATTTATACTATTTCTATGGCTACACCTTC	CASSDNLYYFYGYTF
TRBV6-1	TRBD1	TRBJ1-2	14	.	TGTGCCAGCAGTGAAACCGACAGGGGGCCTGGCTACACCTTC	CASSETDRGPGYTF
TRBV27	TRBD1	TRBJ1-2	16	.	TGTGCCAGCAGGGGGGACAGGGGTTTTGCTAACTATGGCTACACCTTC	CASRGDRGFANYGYTF
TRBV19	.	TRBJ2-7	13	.	TGTGCCAGTAGTGAGAGGGTCGGTGGCGAGCAGTACTTC	CASSERVGGEQYF
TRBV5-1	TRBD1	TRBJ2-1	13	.	TGCGCCAGCAGTTGGGACAGTTACAATGAGCAGTTCTTC	CASSWDSYNEQFF
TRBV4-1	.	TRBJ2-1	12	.	TGCGCCAGCAGCCTTGCGAACAATGAGCAGTTCTTC	CASSLANNEQFF
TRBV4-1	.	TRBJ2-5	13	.	TGCGCCAGCAGCCAAAGGGAGGAAAAGACCCAGTACTTC	CASSQREEKTQYF
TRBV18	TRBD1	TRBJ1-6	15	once	TGTGCCAGCAACAACAGGGGTGCCGGGGATTCACCCCTCCACTTT	CASNNRGAGDSPLHF
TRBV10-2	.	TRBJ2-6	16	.	TGCGCCAGCAGTGTAAACAAACCCTCTGGGGCCAACGTCCTGACTTTC	CASSVNKPSGANVLTF
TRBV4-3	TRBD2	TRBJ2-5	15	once	TGCGCCAGCAGACCCGGACTAGCGGGGGAAGAGACCCAGTACTTC	CASRPGLAGEETQYF
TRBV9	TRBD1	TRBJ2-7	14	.	TGTGCCAGCAGCGTAGGACAGGGGCCGGGCGAGCAGTACTTC	CASSVGQGPGEQYF
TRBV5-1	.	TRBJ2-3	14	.	TGCGCCAGCAGCTTGGGTGCGGGGCCAGATACGCAGTATTTT	CASSLGAGPDTQYF
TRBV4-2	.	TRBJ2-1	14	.	TGTGCCAGCAGCCAAGATAGGGGGGGACGCGAGCAGTTCTTC	CASSQDRGGREQFF
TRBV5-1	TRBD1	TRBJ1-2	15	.	TGCGCCAGCAGCGAAATGGACAGGGGATACTATGGCTACACCTTC	CASSEMDRGYYGYTF
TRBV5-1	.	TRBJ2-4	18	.	TGCGCCAGCAGCTTGGCGAGCTCTTGGGGGGAAACCAAAAACATTCAGTACTTC	CASSLASSWGETKNIQYF
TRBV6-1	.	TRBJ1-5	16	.	TGTGCCAGCAGTGAAAGGAGGGGAAGGGATGATCAGCCCCAGCATTTT	CASSERRGRDDQPQHF
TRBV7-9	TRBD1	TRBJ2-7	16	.	TGTGCCAGCAGCACAAATACCGGGACAGGGTCTTACGAGCAGTACTTC	CASSTNTGTGSYEQYF
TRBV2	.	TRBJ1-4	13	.	TGTGCCAGCAGTGACAGGGTGAGAGAAAAACTGTTTTTT	CASSDRVREKLFF
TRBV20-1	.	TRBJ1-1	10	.	TGCAGTGCCCCGGACAGAGAAGCTTTCTTT	CSAPDREAFF
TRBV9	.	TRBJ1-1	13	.	TGTGCCAGCAGCGGGGGGGACTACACTGAAGCTTTCTTT	CASSGGDYTEAFF
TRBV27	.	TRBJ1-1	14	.	TGTGCCAGCAGTGTGACAGGTCCGAACACTGAAGCTTTCTTT	CASSVTGPNTEAFF
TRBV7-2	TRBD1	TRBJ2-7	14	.	TGTGCCAGCAGCTCCCGACAGGGATTCAACGAGCAGTACTTC	CASSSRQGFNEQYF
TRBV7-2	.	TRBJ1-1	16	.	TGTGCCAGCAGCTTAGGGGGACTATGGGGCCTCACTGAAGCTTTCTTT	CASSLGGLWGLTEAFF
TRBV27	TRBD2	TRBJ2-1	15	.	TGTGCCAGCAGTTTTGTAGCGGGGGCACCGAATGAGCAGTTCTTC	CASSFVAGAPNEQFF
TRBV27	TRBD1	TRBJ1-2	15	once	TGTGCCAGCAGCTTTGGGGGACAGTCTAACTATGGCTACACCTTC	CASSFGGQSNYGYTF
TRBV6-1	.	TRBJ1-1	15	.	TGTGCCAGCAGTGAACTCGGCAGGTTGAACACTGAAGCTTTCTTT	CASSELGRLNTEAFF
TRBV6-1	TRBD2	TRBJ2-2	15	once	TGTGCCAGCAGTCTGCGGGGGGTGAACACCGGGGAGCTGTTTTTT	CASSLRGVNTGELFF
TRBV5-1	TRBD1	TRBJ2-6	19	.	TGCGCCAGCAGCGGAGGGGGACAGGGTGACTACTCTGGGGCCAACGTCCTGACTTTC	CASSGGGQGDYSGANVLTF
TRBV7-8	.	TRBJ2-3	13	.	TGTGCCAGCAGCTTAGGAGGCACAGATACGCAGTATTTT	CASSLGGTDTQYF
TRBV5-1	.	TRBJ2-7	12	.	TGCGCCAGCAGTCCCGGTCAATACGAGCAGTACTTC	CASSPGQYEQYF
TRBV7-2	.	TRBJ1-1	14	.	TGTGCCAGCAGCTTATATGTCGGGGGGACTGAAGCTTTCTTT	CASSLYVGGTEAFF
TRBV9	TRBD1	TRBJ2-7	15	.	TGTGCCAGCAGCGTAGGTCCGGACAGGGGTTACGAGCAGTACTTC	CASSVGPDRGYEQYF
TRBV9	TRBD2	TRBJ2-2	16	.	TGTGCCAGCAGCGTGGGACTAGGAGGGAACACCGGGGAGCTGTTTTTT	CASSVGLGGNTGELFF
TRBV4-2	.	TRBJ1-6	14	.	TGTGCCAGCAGCCAAGTAGGGAGGGATTCACCCCTCCACTTT	CASSQVGRDSPLHF
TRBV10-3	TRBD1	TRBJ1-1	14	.	TGTGCCATCAGGACCGGGACAGTGAACACTGAAGCTTTCTTT	CAIRTGTVNTEAFF